This T cell receptor (beta chain) derives from a study of T cell responses to AZD1222 COVID-19 vaccine. Study outcomes and limitations: Baseline seropositivity characterized only six AZD1222 recipients. The donors showed a predominance of white British ancestry and of females, with possible underestimation of clonal diversity.

Points on this clone: The target antigen is unknown.

The repertoire was sequenced with immunoSEQ multiplex PCR; TCRdb's copy has only in-frame clones and lacks some. Of approximately 150,000 clones listed, roughly 92% are singletons. Trimming stripped 6 bases from V and 6 bases from J, with 12 bases between. Germline CDR1 and CDR2: SEHNR and FQNEAQ (reference sequence). The CDR3 spans 12 residues. This TCR came from an adult in good health. Sample: peripheral blood, taken on day 0 of AZD1222 vaccination. This chain connects TRBV7-9 to TRBJ2-7; unclear D gene. The CDR3 loop is CASSVDLVEQYF. As DNA, the CDR3 is TGTGCCAGCAGTGTAGATCTGGTCGAGCAGTACTTC.